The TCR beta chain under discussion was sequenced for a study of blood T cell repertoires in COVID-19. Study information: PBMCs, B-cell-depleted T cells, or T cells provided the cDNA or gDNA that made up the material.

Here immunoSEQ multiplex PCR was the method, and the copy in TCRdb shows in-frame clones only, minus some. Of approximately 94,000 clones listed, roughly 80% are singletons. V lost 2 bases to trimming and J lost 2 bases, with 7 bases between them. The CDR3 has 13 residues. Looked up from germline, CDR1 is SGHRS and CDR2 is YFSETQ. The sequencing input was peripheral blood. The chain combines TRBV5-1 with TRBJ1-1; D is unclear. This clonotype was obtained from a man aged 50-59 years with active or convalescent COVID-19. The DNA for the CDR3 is TGCGCCAGCAGCTTACTCCTAAACACTGAAGCTTTCTTT. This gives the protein CASSLLLNTEAFF. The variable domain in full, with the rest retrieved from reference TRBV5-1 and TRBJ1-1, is KAGVTQTPRYLIKTRGQQVTLSCSPISGHRSVSWYQQTPGQGLQFLFEYFSETQRNKGNFPGRFSGRQFSNSRSEMNVSTLELGDSALYLCASSLLLNTEAFFGQGTRLTVV.